The clone carrying this T cell receptor beta chain was observed many times. Antigen: not known. The data were taken from a study of read filtering for tumor transcriptome and immune sequencing. Study in general: Revised staging placed under ten patients in R-ISS I, about 15 in II, 7 in III. Points from the study as a whole: Sorted CD138-negative bone marrow cells were not purified T cells. Approximately 82% of IR-seq clonotypes had one read, totaling around 3.4% of reads; RNA-seq: around 70% and 40%.

Molecular barcoded adaptors covering alpha/delta and beta/gamma chains were used on roughly 400 ng RNA. MiXCR, run by TCRdb on the reads, gives a single entry per CDR3 protein. The sample has tens of thousands of distinct CDR3 sequences, approximately 14% seen once. Germline CDR1 SGHTA, CDR2 FQGNSA. V gave up 4 bases and J gave up 0 bases; unmatched junction bases: 3. This CDR3 has 14 residues. The clonotype was recovered from a donor at least 40 years old with multiple myeloma. Source material: a population of CD138-negative cells sorted from bone marrow. This chain uses TRBV7-2 with TRBJ2-7, with TRBD2 matching over 7 bases. Here the CDR3 reads CASSSSGSSYEQYF. CDR3 in DNA: TGTGCCAGCAGCTCTAGCGGTTCCTCCTACGAGCAGTACTTC.